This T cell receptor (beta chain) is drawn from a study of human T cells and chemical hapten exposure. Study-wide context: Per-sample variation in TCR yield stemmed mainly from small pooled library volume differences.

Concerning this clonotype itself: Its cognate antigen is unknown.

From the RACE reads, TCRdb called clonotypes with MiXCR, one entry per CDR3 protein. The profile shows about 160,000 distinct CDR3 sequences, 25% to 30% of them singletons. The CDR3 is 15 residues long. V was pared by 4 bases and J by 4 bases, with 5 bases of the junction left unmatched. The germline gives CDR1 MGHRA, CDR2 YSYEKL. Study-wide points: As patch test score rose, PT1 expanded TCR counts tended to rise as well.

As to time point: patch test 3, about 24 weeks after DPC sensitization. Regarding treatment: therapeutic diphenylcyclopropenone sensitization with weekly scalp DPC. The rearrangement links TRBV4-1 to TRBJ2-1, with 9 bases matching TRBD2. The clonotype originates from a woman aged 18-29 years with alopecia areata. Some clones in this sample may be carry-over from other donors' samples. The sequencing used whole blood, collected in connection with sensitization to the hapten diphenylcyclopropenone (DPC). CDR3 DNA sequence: TGCGCCAGCAGCCGGGTAGCGGGGGAGTACAATGAGCAGTTCTTC. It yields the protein CASSRVAGEYNEQFF.